The TCR beta chain described here comes from a study of blood T cell repertoires in COVID-19. Produced via immunoSEQ multiplex PCR; TCRdb's table is partial and in-frame only. The sample holds about 230,000 clones, more than 75% seen once. With respect to this clone: In the same sample, other DNA sequences code for this CDR3.

This sequence originates from a man in his forties with acute or convalescent COVID-19. Sequencing was carried out using peripheral blood.

In DNA, the CDR3 is TGCGCCAGCAGCTTGGCCGGGTCCTACAATGAGCAGTTCTTC. This sequence encodes CASSLAGSYNEQFF. The rearrangement joins TRBV5-1 to TRBJ2-1; D is ambiguous. Germline CDR1 SGHRS, CDR2 YFSETQ. Trimming cost V 0 bases and J 1 base, with 5 bases left between them. This CDR3 is built from 14 residues. Full variable domain (missing parts from reference TRBV5-1 and TRBJ2-1): KAGVTQTPRYLIKTRGQQVTLSCSPISGHRSVSWYQQTPGQGLQFLFEYFSETQRNKGNFPGRFSGRQFSNSRSEMNVSTLELGDSALYLCASSLAGSYNEQFFGPGTRLTVL.